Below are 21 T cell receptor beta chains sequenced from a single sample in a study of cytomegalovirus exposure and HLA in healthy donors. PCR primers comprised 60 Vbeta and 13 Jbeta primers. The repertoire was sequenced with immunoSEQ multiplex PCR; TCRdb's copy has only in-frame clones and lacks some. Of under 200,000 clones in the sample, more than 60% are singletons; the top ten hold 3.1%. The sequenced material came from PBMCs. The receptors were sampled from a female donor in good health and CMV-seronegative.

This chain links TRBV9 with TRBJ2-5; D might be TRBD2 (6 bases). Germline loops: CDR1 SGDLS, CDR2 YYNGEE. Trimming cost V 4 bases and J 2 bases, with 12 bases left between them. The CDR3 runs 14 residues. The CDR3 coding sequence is TGTGCCAGCAGCCCCAGGACTATACAAGAGACCCAGTACTTC. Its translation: CASSPRTIQETQYF.

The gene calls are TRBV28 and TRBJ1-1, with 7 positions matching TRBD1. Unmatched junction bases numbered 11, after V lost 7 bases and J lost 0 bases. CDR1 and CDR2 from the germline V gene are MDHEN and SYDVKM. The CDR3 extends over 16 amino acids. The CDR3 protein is CASTETGQYVNTEAFF. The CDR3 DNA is TGTGCCAGCACCGAAACGGGACAGTATGTGAACACTGAAGCTTTCTTT.

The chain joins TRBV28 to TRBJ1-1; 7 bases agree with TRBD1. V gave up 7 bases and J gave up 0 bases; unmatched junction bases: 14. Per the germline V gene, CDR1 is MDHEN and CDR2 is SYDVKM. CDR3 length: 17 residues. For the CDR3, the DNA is TGTGCCAGCAAGGGATCCCAAGGGGGCAGGGTGAACACTGAAGCTTTCTTT. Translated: CASKGSQGGRVNTEAFF. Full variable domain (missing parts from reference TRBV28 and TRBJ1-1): DVKVTQSSRYLVKRTGEKVFLECVQDMDHENMFWYRQDPGLGLRLIYFSYDVKMKEKGDIPEGYSVSREKKERFSLILESASTNQTSMYLCASKGSQGGRVNTEAFFGQGTRLTVV.

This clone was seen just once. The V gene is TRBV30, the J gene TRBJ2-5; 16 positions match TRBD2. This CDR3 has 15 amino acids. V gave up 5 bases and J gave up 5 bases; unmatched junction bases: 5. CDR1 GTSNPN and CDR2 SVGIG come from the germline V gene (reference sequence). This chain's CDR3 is CAWGTSGRARETQYF. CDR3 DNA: TGTGCCTGGGGGACTAGCGGGAGGGCCAGGGAGACCCAGTACTTC. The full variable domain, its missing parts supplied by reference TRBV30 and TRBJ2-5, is SQTIHQWPATLVQPVGSPLSLECTVEGTSNPNLYWYRQAAGRGLQLLFYSVGIGQISSEVPQNLSASRPQDRQFILSSKKLLLSDSGFYLCAWGTSGRARETQYFGPGTRLLVL.

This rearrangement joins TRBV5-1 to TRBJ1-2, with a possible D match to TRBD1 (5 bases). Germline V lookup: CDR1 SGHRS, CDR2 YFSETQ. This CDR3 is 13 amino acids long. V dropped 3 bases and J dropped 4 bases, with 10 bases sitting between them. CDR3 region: CASSSQGSYGYTF. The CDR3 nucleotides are TGCGCCAGCAGCTCCCAGGGTTCCTATGGCTACACCTTC.

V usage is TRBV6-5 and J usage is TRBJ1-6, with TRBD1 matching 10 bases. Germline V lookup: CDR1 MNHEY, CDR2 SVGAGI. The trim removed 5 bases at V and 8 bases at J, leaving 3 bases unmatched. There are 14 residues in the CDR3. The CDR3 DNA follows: TGTGCCAGCAGTCCGACAGGGGGCGATTCACCCCTCCACTTT. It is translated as CASSPTGGDSPLHF.

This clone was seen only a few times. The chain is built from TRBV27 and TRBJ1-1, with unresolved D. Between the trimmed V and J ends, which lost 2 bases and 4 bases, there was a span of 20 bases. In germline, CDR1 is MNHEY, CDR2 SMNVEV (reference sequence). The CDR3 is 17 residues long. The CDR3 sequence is CASSLTSTVGIGTEAFF. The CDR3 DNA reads TGTGCCAGCAGTTTAACCTCTACGGTTGGTATCGGCACTGAAGCTTTCTTT.

CDR3 nucleotides: TGTGCCAGCAGCCCACGCACAGGGCACGGTAATTCACCCCTCCACTTT. Its protein is CASSPRTGHGNSPLHF. V gene TRBV7-8 combines with J gene TRBJ1-6, with D possibly being TRBD1 (6 bases). V was cut by 5 bases and J by 6 bases, with 17 bases left in between. This CDR3 has 16 amino acids. The germline CDR1 and CDR2 sequences are SGHVS and FQNEAQ.

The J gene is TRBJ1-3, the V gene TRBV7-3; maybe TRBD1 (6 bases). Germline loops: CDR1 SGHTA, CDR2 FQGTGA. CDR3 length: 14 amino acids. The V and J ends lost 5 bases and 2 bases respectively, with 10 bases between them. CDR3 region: CASSPTGTGNTIYF. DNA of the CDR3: TGTGCCAGCAGCCCTACAGGGACTGGAAACACCATATATTTT.

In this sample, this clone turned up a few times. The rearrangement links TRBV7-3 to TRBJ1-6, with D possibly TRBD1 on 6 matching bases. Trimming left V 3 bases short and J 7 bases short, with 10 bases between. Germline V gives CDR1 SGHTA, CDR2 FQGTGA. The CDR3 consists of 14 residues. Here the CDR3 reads CASSFTGSNSPLHF. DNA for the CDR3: TGTGCCAGCAGCTTCACAGGGTCGAATTCACCCCTCCACTTT.

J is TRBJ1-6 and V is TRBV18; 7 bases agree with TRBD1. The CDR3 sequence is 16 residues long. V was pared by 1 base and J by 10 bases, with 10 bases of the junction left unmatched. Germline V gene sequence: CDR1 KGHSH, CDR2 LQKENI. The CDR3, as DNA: TGTGCCAGCTCACCACTGGCAGGGGGGATCAACTCACCCCTCCACTTT. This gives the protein CASSPLAGGINSPLHF.

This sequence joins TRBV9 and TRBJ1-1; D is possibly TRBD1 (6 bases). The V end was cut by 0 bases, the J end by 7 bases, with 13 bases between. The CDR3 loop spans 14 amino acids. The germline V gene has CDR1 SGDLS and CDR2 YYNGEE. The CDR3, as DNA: TGTGCCAGCAGCGTAGGGACAGCCGCTTTTGAAGCTTTCTTT. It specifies CASSVGTAAFEAFF.

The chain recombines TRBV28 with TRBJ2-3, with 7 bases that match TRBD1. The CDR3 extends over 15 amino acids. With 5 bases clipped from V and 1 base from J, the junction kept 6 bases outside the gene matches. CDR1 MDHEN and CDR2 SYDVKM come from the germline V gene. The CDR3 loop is CASSRSTGRTDTQYF. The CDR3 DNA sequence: TGTGCCAGCAGTCGTTCGACAGGGCGCACAGATACGCAGTATTTT.

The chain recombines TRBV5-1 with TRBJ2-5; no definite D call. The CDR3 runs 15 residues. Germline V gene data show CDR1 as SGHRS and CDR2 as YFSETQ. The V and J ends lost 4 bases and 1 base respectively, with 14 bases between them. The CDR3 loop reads CASSNNRGVQETQYF. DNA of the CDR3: TGCGCCAGCAGCAATAACCGCGGAGTCCAAGAGACCCAGTACTTC.

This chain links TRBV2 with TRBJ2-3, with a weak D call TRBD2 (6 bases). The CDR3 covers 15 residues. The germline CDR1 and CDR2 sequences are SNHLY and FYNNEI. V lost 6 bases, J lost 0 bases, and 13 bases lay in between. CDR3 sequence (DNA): TGTGCCAGCAGAGGAGCTAGCGCTAGCACAGATACGCAGTATTTT. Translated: CASRGASASTDTQYF.

The CDR3 sequence is CASSGAEGAKTQYF. CDR3 bases: TGCGCCAGCAGCGGAGCGGAGGGGGCGAAGACCCAGTACTTC. The chain links TRBV5-1 to TRBJ2-5; a weak D match, TRBD1 (7 bases). The CDR3 contains 14 residues. V lost 4 bases and J 6 bases, leaving 16 bases between the germline ends. Germline loops: CDR1 SGHRS, CDR2 YFSETQ.

The CDR3 bases are TGTGCCAGCAGTTTGGGACAGCTTCGGTATGGCTACACCTTC. This gives the protein CASSLGQLRYGYTF. The chain has TRBV28 and TRBJ1-2, with 7 bases identical to TRBD1. The germline V gene has CDR1 MDHEN and CDR2 SYDVKM. The junction had 6 bases not matched to a gene; V was cut back by 3 bases and J by 5 bases. The CDR3 is 14 amino acids.

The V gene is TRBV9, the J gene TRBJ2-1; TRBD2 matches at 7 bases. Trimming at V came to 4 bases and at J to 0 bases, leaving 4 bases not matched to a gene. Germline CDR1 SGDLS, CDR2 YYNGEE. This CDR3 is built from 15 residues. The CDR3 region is CASSPSGNSYNEQFF. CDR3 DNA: TGTGCCAGCAGCCCCAGCGGGAACTCCTACAATGAGCAGTTCTTC.

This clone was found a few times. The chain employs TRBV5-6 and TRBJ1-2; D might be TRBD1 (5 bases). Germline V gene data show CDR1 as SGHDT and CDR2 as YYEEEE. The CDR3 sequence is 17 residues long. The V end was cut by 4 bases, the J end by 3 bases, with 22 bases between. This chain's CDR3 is CASSPIFRGGTYYGYTF. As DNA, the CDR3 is TGTGCCAGCAGCCCTATATTTAGGGGAGGGACCTACTATGGCTACACCTTC.

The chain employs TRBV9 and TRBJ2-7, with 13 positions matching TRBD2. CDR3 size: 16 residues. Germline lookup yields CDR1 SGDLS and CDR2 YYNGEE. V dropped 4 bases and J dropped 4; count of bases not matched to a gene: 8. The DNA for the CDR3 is TGTGCCAGCAGCACGTCCGGGACTAGCGGGGTATACGAGCAGTACTTC. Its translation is CASSTSGTSGVYEQYF. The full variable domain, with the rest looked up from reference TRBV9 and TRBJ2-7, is DSGVTQTPKHLITATGQRVTLRCSPRSGDLSVYWYQQSLDQGLQFLIQYYNGEERAKGNILERFSAQQFPDLHSELNLSSLELGDSALYFCASSTSGTSGVYEQYFGPGTRLTVT.

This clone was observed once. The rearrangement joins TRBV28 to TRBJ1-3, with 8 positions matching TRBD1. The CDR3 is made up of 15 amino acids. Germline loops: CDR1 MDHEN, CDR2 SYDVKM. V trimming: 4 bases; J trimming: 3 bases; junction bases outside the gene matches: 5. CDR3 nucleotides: TGTGCCAGCAGTTCTGGGACAGGTCTTGGAAACACCATATATTTT. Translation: CASSSGTGLGNTIYF.